This T cell receptor beta chain comes out of a study of cytotoxic CD8 clonotypes in ibrutinib-treated CLL. Study-wide results and limits: The clonality rise at ibrutinib response reflected private clonotype expansion.

The CDR3 spans 16 residues. V gave up 2 bases and J gave up 5 bases; unmatched junction bases: 12. In germline, CDR1 is GTSNPN, CDR2 SVGIG (reference sequence). Measured with immunoSEQ multiplex PCR; TCRdb has only the in-frame clones, and not every one. The table has 33,000 or so clones, 49% seen once. Notes on this clone: Its antigen is not known.

This TCR was sampled from a human donor with chronic lymphocytic leukemia. Source: PBMCs, taken before ibrutinib treatment. The chain combines TRBV30 with TRBJ1-5; 7 bases are shared with TRBD1. CDR3 in DNA: TGTGCCTGGAGTACAGGGGACAGCTGGAGCTATCAGCCCCAGCATTTT. Its translation is CAWSTGDSWSYQPQHF. The whole variable domain, remainder taken from reference TRBV30 and TRBJ1-5, is SQTIHQWPATLVQPVGSPLSLECTVEGTSNPNLYWYRQAAGRGLQLLFYSVGIGQISSEVPQNLSASRPQDRQFILSSKKLLLSDSGFYLCAWSTGDSWSYQPQHFGDGTRLSIL.